This T cell receptor beta chain originates from a study of blood T cell repertoires in COVID-19. On the study more broadly: From T cells, B-cell-depleted T cells, or PBMCs came the material, which was cDNA or gDNA.

This clone showed up just a few times. Authors' data handling: Researchers report that nucleated cell counts were estimated from reference gene primer amplification. Profiled with immunoSEQ multiplex PCR; TCRdb holds only in-frame clones, not every one. For V, J and clone size, that table is used; D and trimming come from the DNA. The table records 200,000 to 250,000 clones, approximately 78% of them present only once. The CDR3 covers 14 residues. Germline V lookup: CDR1 SGHRS, CDR2 YFSETQ. V lost 3 bases and J lost 0, with 7 bases in between. The Seattle patients joined while their infection was active and were tracked longitudinally afterward.

The chain employs TRBV5-1 and TRBJ1-3; D call uncertain. Input material: peripheral blood. This TCR came from a woman over 75 with COVID-19, enrolled during active disease. This CDR3 is CASSWGGSGNTIYF. For the CDR3, the DNA is TGCGCCAGCAGCTGGGGAGGCTCTGGAAACACCATATATTTT.